This T cell receptor beta chain was documented in a study of CD8 T cells in ankylosing spondylitis. General observations from the study: Some of these motif variants have turned up before, in reports on reactive arthritis synovial fluid and blood. Researchers report that disease-linked clones proved CD8+ and relatively rare in peripheral blood. Ankylosing spondylitis blood seemed to carry a telltale TCR beta motif made of fewer than ten highly homologous variants.

This clonotype was counted only a few times. Its antigen is still unknown. TCRdb processed the 5' RACE reads anew with MiXCR; each CDR3 protein has one entry. The data hold 750,000 to 850,000 distinct CDR3 sequences, with over 9.5% observed a single time. The CDR3 length is 17 residues. Germline lookup yields CDR1 KGHDR and CDR2 SFDVKD. The V gene end was trimmed by 2 bases and the J gene end by 3 bases; junction bases not matched to a gene: 7. The chain is built from TRBV24-1 and TRBJ2-5, with TRBD2 matching over 11 bases. This TCR came from a male donor with ankylosing spondylitis. The sequenced sample was blood, either unsorted or a sorted T cell fraction (not recorded which). The CDR3 region has the DNA TGTGCCACCAGTGATTGGGAACTAGCGGGGGCGAAAGAGACCCAGTACTTC. Translating gives CATSDWELAGAKETQYF.